This TCR beta chain stems from a study of breast tumors, draining lymph nodes, adjacent tissues. Study-wide results and caveats: That most tumor T cells come from lymph nodes remained unproven. Tumors had less TCR diversity than lymph nodes, more than nontumor tissue. Tumor and nontumor repertoires were significantly more similar in luminal-like than in basal-like breast cancer. Findings are consistent with lymph node origin and intratumoral expansion of most tumor T cells.

This clonotype was seen many times. What it recognizes is unknown. Axillary draining lymph nodes of breast cancer patients supplied the node samples. CDR1 and CDR2 from the germline V gene are SQVTM and ANQGSEA. The CDR3 is 16 residues long. Germline trimming cut 4 bases from V and 4 bases from J; bases unmatched to any gene: 4. TCRdb re-analysed the multiplex PCR reads in MiXCR, keeping a single row per CDR3 protein. The sample gives 150,000 to 200,000 distinct CDR3 sequences, roughly a third of which show up once; 3.5% to 4.5% is in the top ten. This sequence was found in a female donor with breast cancer. Some clones in this sample may be carry-over from other donors' samples. The chain carries TRBV29-1 and TRBJ2-2; 15 nucleotides align to TRBD2. Sequencing used axillary lymph node tissue. CDR3 residues: CSVATGLAGGTGELFF. The CDR3 nucleotides read TGCAGCGTTGCTACGGGACTAGCGGGAGGCACCGGGGAGCTGTTTTTT.